These 22 T cell receptor beta chains were sequenced from one sample in a study of blood T cell repertoires in COVID-19. Profiling relied on immunoSEQ multiplex PCR, and the TCRdb table lists in-frame clones only, not all of them. The sample has some 120,000 clones, around 74% seen once. Material: peripheral blood. These receptors were obtained from a man aged 55 to 69 with acute or convalescent COVID-19.

The rearrangement joins TRBV30 to TRBJ2-1; 9 bases align to TRBD2. Per germline, CDR1 GTSNPN and CDR2 SVGIG (reference sequence). Unmatched junction bases numbered 3, after V lost 7 bases and J lost 5 bases. The CDR3 sequence is 12 residues long. This chain's CDR3 is CAFGLANNEQFF. For the CDR3, the DNA is TGTGCCTTTGGACTAGCGAACAATGAGCAGTTCTTC.

This chain uses TRBV5-1 with TRBJ2-2; 8 nucleotides line up with TRBD2. The germline V gene has CDR1 SGHRS and CDR2 YFSETQ. With 10 bases clipped from V and 1 base from J, the junction kept 9 bases outside the gene matches. This CDR3 has 15 residues. The CDR3 loop reads CAGKAGAQNTGELFF. CDR3 coding DNA: TGCGCCGGTAAAGCGGGAGCCCAGAACACCGGGGAGCTGTTTTTT. Drawing the rest from reference TRBV5-1 and TRBJ2-2, the complete variable domain is KAGVTQTPRYLIKTRGQQVTLSCSPISGHRSVSWYQQTPGQGLQFLFEYFSETQRNKGNFPGRFSGRQFSNSRSEMNVSTLELGDSALYLCAGKAGAQNTGELFFGEGSRLTVL.

The rearrangement joins TRBV6-5 to TRBJ2-1; weak D call: TRBD2 (5 bases). Germline CDR1 is MNHEY and CDR2 is SVGAGI. This CDR3 has 15 amino acids. V was cut by 7 bases and J by 6 bases, with 19 bases left in between. CDR3 in DNA: TGTGCCAGCACCACCGGGAACACTAACTCCAATGAGCAGTTCTTC. Protein: CASTTGNTNSNEQFF.

This sequence joins TRBV24-1 and TRBJ1-4; D not resolved. Germline values: CDR1 KGHDR, CDR2 SFDVKD. The CDR3 length is 14 residues. Trimming pared 4 bases from V and 3 bases from J, leaving 8 bases between. CDR3 region: CATSESGPNEKLFF. CDR3 in DNA: TGTGCCACCAGTGAATCGGGTCCTAATGAAAAACTGTTTTTT.

The chain recombines TRBV7-3 with TRBJ1-2, with 9 nucleotides matching TRBD1. The CDR3 consists of 16 residues. Unmatched junction bases numbered 9, after V lost 3 bases and J lost 4 bases. Germline V lookup: CDR1 SGHTA, CDR2 FQGTGA. The CDR3: CASSFAGTGRPYGYTF. The CDR3 region has the DNA TGTGCCAGCAGCTTCGCCGGGACAGGGAGACCCTATGGCTACACCTTC.

V and J are TRBV7-9 and TRBJ2-1; no clear D. The CDR3 has 13 residues. The V end lost 2 bases, the J end lost 6 bases, and 8 bases lay between the germline ends. CDR1 and CDR2 (germline): SEHNR, FQNEAQ (reference sequence). The CDR3 bases are TGTGCCAGCAGCTTACGGAGCTTCAATGAGCAGTTCTTC. It translates to CASSLRSFNEQFF.

This clone showed up just once. The chain joins TRBV19 to TRBJ2-1, with 9 bases aligning to TRBD2. Looked up from germline, CDR1 is LNHDA and CDR2 is SQIVND (reference sequence). The CDR3 is 18 amino acids. V lost 4 bases to trimming and J lost 2 bases; unmatched junction nucleotides: 12. CDR3 amino acids: CASSSGTSFDVTYNEQFF. CDR3 nucleotide sequence: TGTGCCAGTAGTAGTGGGACTAGCTTTGATGTCACCTACAATGAGCAGTTCTTC.

V and J are TRBV25-1 and TRBJ1-2, with D perhaps matching TRBD1 (5 bases). Trimming took 4 bases from V and 3 from J, leaving 6 bases between them. Germline CDR1 and CDR2: MGHDK and SYGVNS. The CDR3 has 12 residues. CDR3 sequence: CASSVGDYGYTF. In nucleotides, the CDR3 is TGTGCCAGCAGTGTAGGGGACTATGGCTACACCTTC.

The V and J genes are TRBV19 and TRBJ1-1, with a weak D call TRBD1 (6 bases). Germline assignment: CDR1 LNHDA and CDR2 SQIVND (reference sequence). Trimming took 7 bases from V and 3 from J, leaving 12 bases between them. This CDR3 is built from 13 residues. CDR3: CASMWGRHTEAFF. The DNA for the CDR3 is TGTGCCAGTATGTGGGGGCGGCACACTGAAGCTTTCTTT.

Here the CDR3 reads CASIGRGNQPQHF. CDR3 nucleotide sequence: TGTGCCAGTATCGGCAGGGGCAATCAGCCCCAGCATTTT. The chain couples TRBV19 to TRBJ1-5; TRBD1 might be the D (5 bases). The CDR3 runs to 13 residues. Trimming cost V 7 bases and J 2 bases, with 9 bases left between them. Germline CDR1 reads LNHDA; CDR2 reads SQIVND (reference sequence).

The sample holds a few counts of this clone. The rearrangement links TRBV11-2 to TRBJ1-6; 7 bases are a match to TRBD1. Trimming cost V 1 base and J 6 bases; bases outside gene matches: 3. The CDR3 is 15 amino acids. The V gene's germline CDR1 is SGHAT and CDR2 FQNNGV. Written as DNA, the CDR3 is TGTGCCAGCAGCTTAGTATGGGACAGTAATTCACCCCTCCACTTT. Its translation is CASSLVWDSNSPLHF.

The V call is TRBV7-3, the J call TRBJ2-6; 7 nucleotides line up with TRBD1. V was pared by 5 bases and J by 7 bases, with 8 bases of the junction left unmatched. CDR3 size: 15 residues. Germline CDR1 and CDR2: SGHTA and FQGTGA. CDR3 protein: CASSVTGPLANVLTF. CDR3 in DNA: TGTGCCAGCAGCGTGACAGGGCCTCTAGCCAACGTCCTGACTTTC.

The CDR3 coding sequence is TGTGCCAGCAGCCAAGGGACAGACTATGGCTACACCTTC. Its protein product is CASSQGTDYGYTF. V usage is TRBV3-1 (or the pseudogene TRBV3-2) and J usage is TRBJ1-2, with a tentative D call TRBD1 (6 bases). This CDR3 region has 13 residues. Germline V CDR1 and CDR2: LGHDT, YNNKEL (reference sequence). V lost 1 base, J lost 3 bases, and 6 bases lay in between.

Comment on this clone: Germline is not matched at one junction end, which may reflect a read error. The chain links TRBV29-1 to TRBJ1-2; D gene unclear. The CDR3 contains 14 residues. Germline-derived CDR1 and CDR2 are SQVTM and ANQGSEA. The CDR3 is CSAEINGRRAGYTF. The CDR3 DNA reads TGCAGCGCTGAAATTAACGGACGGCGGGCCGGCTACACCTTC.

V gene TRBV14 combines with J gene TRBJ1-2; perhaps TRBD1 as D (6 bases). The V and J ends lost 4 bases and 1 base respectively, with 16 bases between them. The V gene's germline CDR1 is SGHDN and CDR2 FVKESK. There are 16 residues in the CDR3. The DNA of the CDR3 is TGTGCCAGCAGCCCAGGAACGACAGGCCGTAACTATGGCTACACCTTC. Its protein is CASSPGTTGRNYGYTF.

J is TRBJ1-2 and V is TRBV7-9; 9 nucleotides agree with TRBD1. In germline, CDR1 is SEHNR, CDR2 FQNEAQ (reference sequence). V was clipped by 1 base and J by 5 bases; unmatched bases: 14. CDR3 size: 18 residues. This CDR3 is CASSLGDGTGSQFYGYTF. For the CDR3, the DNA is TGTGCCAGCAGCTTAGGGGACGGGACAGGGTCCCAATTTTATGGCTACACCTTC.

This clone has ten or more counts. V and J are TRBV7-6 and TRBJ2-7; 7 bases map to TRBD2. Germline V gene sequence: CDR1 SGHVS, CDR2 FNYEAQ. With V trimmed by 4 bases and J by 2 bases, 5 bases remained unmatched. The CDR3 is made up of 14 amino acids. Here the CDR3 DNA reads TGTGCCAGCAGCTCACTAGCGCAGGCCTACGAGCAGTACTTC. Translating gives CASSSLAQAYEQYF.

This chain joins TRBV5-6 and TRBJ2-5; 8 nucleotides agree with TRBD1. CDR3 size: 12 residues. The junction had 2 bases not matched to a gene; V was cut back by 9 bases and J by 1 base. Per germline, CDR1 SGHDT and CDR2 YYEEEE. CDR3: CATGQGQETQYF. CDR3 in DNA: TGTGCCACAGGACAGGGCCAAGAGACCCAGTACTTC.

V gene TRBV6-5 combines with J gene TRBJ1-2; D might be TRBD1 (6 bases). Germline V lookup: CDR1 MNHEY, CDR2 SVGAGI. This CDR3 contains 14 residues. The V end was cut by 9 bases, the J end by 5 bases, with 19 bases between. CDR3 coding DNA: TGTGCCAGTCAACGAGGAGGGGGGGGATATGGCTACACCTTC. Translation: CASQRGGGGYGYTF.

The genes are TRBV11-3 and TRBJ2-1; 15 nucleotides match TRBD2. Germline V gives CDR1 SGHNT, CDR2 YENEEA. V shed 5 bases, J shed 7 bases, and the junction held 12 bases outside the gene matches. This CDR3 spans 18 amino acids. CDR3: CASSHLQGLAGGRNEQFF. The CDR3 DNA is TGTGCCAGCAGCCACCTACAGGGACTAGCGGGAGGAAGGAATGAGCAGTTCTTC. The whole variable domain, filled in from reference TRBV11-3 and TRBJ2-1, reads EAGVVQSPRYKIIEKKQPVAFWCNPISGHNTLYWYLQNLGQGPELLIRYENEEAVDDSQLPKDRFSAERLKGVDSTLKIQPAELGDSAVYLCASSHLQGLAGGRNEQFFGPGTRLTVL.

The chain is built from TRBV19 and TRBJ2-1; TRBD1 matches at 8 bases. CDR1 is LNHDA, CDR2 SQIVND, per germline (reference sequence). The CDR3 spans 15 residues. V shed 4 bases and J 1 base; nucleotides not matched to a gene: 3. CDR3 DNA sequence: TGTGCCAGTAGTACCGGACAGGGATCCTACAATGAGCAGTTCTTC. It is translated as CASSTGQGSYNEQFF. Full variable domain (remainder filled in from reference TRBV19 and TRBJ2-1): DGGITQSPKYLFRKEGQNVTLSCEQNLNHDAMYWYRQDPGQGLRLIYYSQIVNDFQKGDIAEGYSVSREKKESFPLTVTSAQKNPTAFYLCASSTGQGSYNEQFFGPGTRLTVL.

The chain couples TRBV27 to TRBJ2-3; the D gene is possibly TRBD1 (5 bases). The CDR3 contains 18 residues. The V end lost 3 bases, the J end lost 4 bases, and 23 bases lay between the germline ends. Germline CDR1 MNHEY, CDR2 SMNVEV (reference sequence). Written as DNA, the CDR3 is TGTGCCAGCAGTTTCATGGCCCATATCACAGTAGGGGCAGATACGCAGTATTTT. Translation: CASSFMAHITVGADTQYF.